This is a list of T cell receptor beta chains from one sample in a study of post-analysis software for immune sequencing data. TCRdb re-called the PCR reads through MiXCR, storing one row per CDR3 protein. The top ten clones hold roughly 5.2% of a sample with some 800,000 distinct CDR3 sequences, more than 45% of them seen once. The sequenced material came from blood. These receptor sequences come from a girl aged 10-17 years with multiple sclerosis. The CDR3 runs from the conserved cysteine through the conserved F or W. A D gene is named only where the DNA matches it firmly. For some rows the clone size is stated as once, few or many, or as a class when expanded; others skip it.

j_call v_call clone_size d_call cdr3_nt cdr3_aa
TRBJ2-7 TRBV7-2 . . TGTGCCAGCAGCTTAGATTCGGGGCTTTCCTACGAGCAGTACTTC CASSLDSGLSYEQYF
TRBJ2-1 TRBV5-1 . TRBD2 TGCGCCAGCAGCTTTGAGCAGGGACTAGCGGGAGGTAGTGAGCAGTTCTTC CASSFEQGLAGGSEQFF
TRBJ2-1 TRBV15 few TRBD2 TGTGCCACCAGCAGAACTAGCGGGGGCTACAATGAGCAGTTCTTC CATSRTSGGYNEQFF
TRBJ2-7 TRBV12-3/TRBV12-4 few TRBD2 TGTGCCAGCACCACCGCTGGACTAGCGGGAGGTACCTACGAGCAGTACTTC CASTTAGLAGGTYEQYF
TRBJ2-1 TRBV12-3/TRBV12-4 . . TGTGCCAGCAGCCCGGGACTTACTTCCCATGAGCAGTTCTTC CASSPGLTSHEQFF
TRBJ2-7 TRBV10-3 . . TGTGCCATCAGTGAGTCGCAAGACTCCCGCGACGAGCAGTACTTC CAISESQDSRDEQYF
TRBJ2-1 TRBV5-4 . . TGTGCCAGCAGCTTGGAATTAGTGGCTGGGCAGTTCTTC CASSLELVAGQFF
TRBJ2-1 TRBV5-1 . . TGCGCCAGCAGCTTGCAACTAGGCGAGCAGTTCTTC CASSLQLGEQFF
TRBJ2-7 TRBV5-1 few . TGCGCCAGCTCAAGGGACGGATACTCCTACGAGCAGTACTTC CASSRDGYSYEQYF
TRBJ2-3 TRBV12-3/TRBV12-4 few TRBD2 TGTGCCAGCAGTCCCCTCCTAGCGGGAGGTTGGGATACGCAGTATTTT CASSPLLAGGWDTQYF
TRBJ1-4 TRBV11-2 . . TGTGCCAGCAGCTTACCCGGGGGTAATGAAAAACTGTTTTTT CASSLPGGNEKLFF
TRBJ2-1 TRBV6-1 . . TGTGCCAGCAGTGAAGGACTCCTAGGGGCCTACAATGAGCAGTTCTTC CASSEGLLGAYNEQFF
TRBJ2-3 TRBV24-1 . TRBD1 TGTGCCACCAGTGATCCTCAGGGGGTATATGGTACAGATACGCAGTATTTT CATSDPQGVYGTDTQYF
TRBJ1-5 TRBV29-1 . . TGCAGCGTTGTGTCCCCGATAACGGGCGGGCCTTATCAGCCCCAGCATTTT CSVVSPITGGPYQPQHF
TRBJ1-4 TRBV20-1 . . TGCAGTGCTAGAGTGGCCAGGGAAAGAAATGAAAAACTGTTTTTT CSARVARERNEKLFF
TRBJ2-7 TRBV6-5 few TRBD2 TGTGCCAGCAGCGCCGGGACTAGCGTCTCCTACGAGCAGTACTTC CASSAGTSVSYEQYF
TRBJ2-3 TRBV27 . TRBD2 TGTGCCAGCAGTTCCAGAAGGACTAGCCGGGTGGTAGATACGCAGTATTTT CASSSRRTSRVVDTQYF
TRBJ1-2 TRBV24-1 . . TGTGCCACCAGTGATTCTAAGGAGGAGGACTATGGCTACACCTTC CATSDSKEEDYGYTF
TRBJ1-2 TRBV4-3 few . TGCGCCAGCAGCAACAGCAAGGGGTTGTCTAACTATGGCTACACCTTC CASSNSKGLSNYGYTF
TRBJ2-1 TRBV7-8 few . TGTGCCAGCAGCTTGTTTTCAGGGGATGAGCAGTTCTTC CASSLFSGDEQFF
TRBJ2-3 TRBV29-1 . . TGCAGCGTTGGGAGGGGAGAGACAGATACGCAGTATTTT CSVGRGETDTQYF
TRBJ2-5 TRBV7-8 . TRBD1 TGTGCCAGCAGCTTAAGGGGGCATGGTGAGCAGTACTTC CASSLRGHGEQYF
TRBJ1-5 TRBV29-1 . . TGCAGCGTTCTAGAGAGCAATCAGCCCCAGCATTTT CSVLESNQPQHF
TRBJ2-1 TRBV12-3/TRBV12-4 few . TGTGCCAGCAGTTTCTGGGGAAGCTCCTACAATGAGCAGTTCTTC CASSFWGSSYNEQFF